This T cell receptor (beta chain) stems from a study of blood T cell repertoires in COVID-19. Study context: Researchers got acute and convalescent COVID-19 samples from the United States, Italy and Spain. The cDNA or gDNA used as material had been derived from T cells, B-cell-depleted T cells, or PBMCs.

Original data processing: Estimates of nucleated cell counts were drawn from the amplification of reference gene primers. TCRdb keeps only in-frame clones here, not all; method: immunoSEQ multiplex PCR. The D gene and trimming were derived from the DNA, and the V and J assignments and clone size from that table. Of over 200,000 clones listed, around four fifths were seen once; the top ten hold around 8.9%. The germline V and J ends were trimmed by 0 bases and 4 bases, with 14 bases remaining between them. There are 16 residues in the CDR3. Germline CDR1 SGHDN, CDR2 FVKESK. Sequencing input: peripheral blood. The clonotype was recovered from a man aged 40-49 years with active or convalescent COVID-19. This sequence joins TRBV14 and TRBJ2-3, with D perhaps TRBD2 (6 bases). This chain's CDR3 is CASSQDVGSWSDTQYF. The CDR3 DNA reads TGTGCCAGCAGCCAAGACGTCGGGAGTTGGTCAGATACGCAGTATTTT. The full variable domain, rest sourced from reference TRBV14 and TRBJ2-3, is EAGVTQFPSHSVIEKGQTVTLRCDPISGHDNLYWYRRVMGKEIKFLLHFVKESKQDESGMPNNRFLAERTGGTYSTLKVQPAELEDSGVYFCASSQDVGSWSDTQYFGPGTRLTVL.